This T cell receptor (beta chain) was documented in a study of T cells in Graves' hyperthyroidism and ophthalmopathy. CDR1 and CDR2 from the germline V gene are SGHDT and YYEEEE. CDR3 length: 14 residues. Notes on this clonotype: One end of the junction is discordant with germline, which a read error may explain.

Amplification targeted TCR beta CDR3 regions from RNA transcripts. First-round RT-PCR of the TCR CDR3 relied on the HTBI primer set. One entry per CDR3 protein, called by TCRdb with MiXCR from the multiplex PCR reads. The table records 450,000 to 600,000 distinct CDR3 sequences, just under 20% of them present only once. Clinical symptoms, serum thyroxine, TRAb, thyroid ultrasound and orbital computed tomography informed diagnoses. The sequence derives from a man in his forties with Graves' ophthalmopathy. The sequenced material came from blood. The chain is built from TRBV5-6 and TRBJ2-3, with D uncertain. CDR3 DNA: TGCGCCAGCAGCCAAGGCTCAAGCACAGATACGCAGTATTTT. Its translation is CASSQGSSTDTQYF.